This T cell receptor (beta chain) was sequenced during a study of blood T cells in healthy people across ages (dated by TCRdb to 2015 to 2017). Turning to the overall study: In model experiments, roughly one uniquely barcoded TCR beta cDNA molecule per two T cells was captured by template switching. The donors were split into four age groups: young (average 16 years), middle-aged (39), aged (about 56) and long-lived (approximately 80). To avoid experimental bias, donors of different ages were randomly spread across the sequencing lanes. The study analyzed two additional independent replicas of 1 million unique cDNA reads from the same blood draw for two donors, one aged 18 to 29 and one aged 80 or older. Using deep sequencing normalized with unique cDNA molecular identifiers, the study measured how TCR beta repertoire diversity changes with age.

On this clonotype itself: Its antigen is unknown. Base qualities were left out, and no much larger clone turns up one base away.

The CDR3, cysteine through phenylalanine, is 13 amino acids long. Here the CDR3 DNA is all that survives: 39 bases in frame from base 1. V is clipped by 5 bases and J by 7 bases, and the sequence between their germline boundaries is 14 bases long. Results the study describes overall, beyond this receptor: Compared with the aged group, the long-lived group had more naive CD4+ T cells, fewer expanded clones and increased TCR diversity, a pattern suggesting age selection. Donor CMV infection status was unknown, potentially confounding age-related changes in expanded clonotypes. Observed TCR beta diversity per million T cells fell roughly linearly with age, and a significant reduction was already apparent by age around 36. Because profiling used bulk unsorted PBMCs, naive and antigen-experienced compartments could not be compared conclusively. Estimates of total diversity from one million sequenced T cells were regarded as lower bounds and underestimates. There was a strong correlation between observed TCR beta diversity and the percentage of naive T cells measured by flow cytometry.

Library construction relied on 5' RACE. Sequenced on an Illumina HiSeq 2500. A second roughly 7 to 11 cycle PCR used a sample-barcoded 5' primer and a J-beta primer mix. A template-switch 5' adaptor carrying 12 random nucleotides introduced a unique molecular identifier onto each TCR beta cDNA molecule. Each sample yielded at least 2.5 million CDR3-containing paired-end reads. All of the RNA was converted into first-strand cDNA using the Mint cDNA synthesis kit, with a TRBC-specific oligonucleotide serving as the primer. All cDNA was treated with uracil-DNA glycosylase and then went through a first 18-cycle PCR with the universal primers M1SS and BC2_uni_R. The original pipeline was this. Each sample was normalized by randomly selecting 1 million high-quality reads, each carrying a distinct molecular identifier. Instead of being binned into consensus sequences, reads that shared molecular identifiers were thrown out. MiTCR, set to a Q25 quality threshold and the strictest error-elimination algorithm, was used for CDR3 identification, clonotype clustering and error correction. A nonparametric unseen species model with Euler transformation was used to estimate lower-bound total TCR beta diversity. TCRdb redid the processing of the public reads, applying fastp at Q25 and MiXCR, and retained in-frame beta chains. Here each entry gathers all rows of one CDR3 protein and keeps the most common genes and DNA. TCRdb, not the authors, supplied the V and J calls. For this sample the table gives roughly 1.5 million distinct CDR3 sequences, of which roughly 43% were detected only once. The ten largest clones capture 4% of the sample.

Systemically healthy Caucasian individuals from Russia, approximately 39 in total and aged roughly 6 to 90 years, were included as donors. Roughly 11 milliliters of peripheral blood were drawn from each donor into EDTA-treated Vacutainer tubes. PBMCs were isolated by Ficoll-Paque density-gradient centrifugation, with at least 7 million obtained per sample. Trizol reagent was used to extract total RNA from PBMCs, with at least 6 micrograms per sample. The percentages of naive CD45RAhigh/CD27high T cells were determined by flow cytometry on a PBMC aliquot from every donor. The chain links TRBV12-3 or TRBV12-4 with TRBJ2-5; no D segment can be confidently identified. Sequencing used blood. The receptor was isolated from a woman aged 18 to 35 in good health. CDR3 reads: CASSHSSKGTQYF. The nucleotides read TGTGCCAGCAGTCACAGTTCAAAAGGGACCCAGTACTTC.